This T cell receptor (beta chain) was identified in a study of T cells after yellow fever vaccination. For the study at large: When fractions had low cell numbers, they were prepared with SMART-Seq v4 Ultra Low Input.

Trimming removed 1 base from V and 4 bases from J; junction bases left unmatched: 9. Germline-derived CDR1 and CDR2 are LGHNA and YSLEER. CDR3 length: 16 residues. This clonotype was counted many times. Its antigen is unknown. Study outcomes and limitations: A weaker secondary response peaked on day 5, the primary on day 15.

Using its own MiXCR run on the 5' RACE reads, TCRdb lists one record per CDR3 protein. The sample yields 300,000 or so distinct CDR3 sequences, around 3.9% seen once. This specimen was PBMCs, taken 5 days after the yellow fever booster vaccination. The chain is built from TRBV4-3 and TRBJ2-7, with 8 bases that match TRBD1. This TCR was sampled from a man between 18 and 35 years old who received the YFV17D yellow fever vaccine. CDR3 region: CASSQGFRTGFYEQYF. The DNA for the CDR3 is TGCGCCAGCAGCCAAGGCTTCCGGACAGGGTTTTACGAGCAGTACTTC.